The entry that follows covers one T cell receptor beta chain sequence. In its sample, this clone was seen once. What antigen it recognizes has not been identified. Per-base quality was not reported, and no clone a single base away is much larger than it. The CDR3 regions of human TCRbeta chains were subjected to immunosequencing. As for the original processing: Repertoire TCRs were checked for matches against a reference library of SARS-CoV-2-specific TCRs that had been generated using the MIRA antigen-specificity platform. Breadth was defined as the fraction of unique TCRs that were SARS-CoV-2-associated. Depth was defined as the fraction of total T cells that were SARS-CoV-2-associated. Each spike-specific TCR was assigned to its reactive spike region and to a CD4 or CD8 class using the MIRA data. Log10-transformed breadth and depth values were compared by one-way ANOVA with Sidak's multiple comparisons tests. Held by TCRdb, this immuneACCESS table contains in-frame sequences only and omits some clones. Under half of the omission traces to an unresolved V gene where checked; the cause of the rest is unknown. V, J and clone size are taken as reported in that table, and D and trimming were inferred from the DNA itself. Counted in this sample were fewer than 200,000 clones; approximately 87% of them appeared once. The ten largest make up 4% to 5.5% of the sample.

Explained via the paper, the time point label denotes: about 28 days (+/-7) after the second vaccine dose. AZD1222 recipients given second doses at about 4 weeks or at about 12 weeks were pooled, since spike-specific TCR depth and breadth were not found to differ between the two schedules. Vaccinee samples were obtained from the UK trials COV001 and COV002, which included a single-blind randomized controlled phase 2/3 trial of AZD1222 (ChAdOx1 nCoV-19) in healthy adults. For TCRbeta chain sequencing, PBMC samples were collected from trial participants at day 0 and at day 28 after the second dose. The CDR3 spans 14 residues, from the cysteine through the phenylalanine. Of all the DNA, just the CDR3 is kept, 42 bases in frame from base 1. Taken from the germline V gene (reference sequence), the CDR1 and CDR2 loops are MNHNY and SVGAGI. V is pared back by 2 bases and J by 3 bases, with 10 bases lying between the germline termini.

This sample was taken from a study of T cell responses to AZD1222 COVID-19 vaccine (dated by TCRdb to the early 2020s). A note on the overall study: TCR sequencing covered more than 230 trial participants: nearly 210 given two doses of AZD1222 and approximately 25 given two doses of MenACWY control vaccine. Trial participants were enrolled into age subgroups of 18-55, 56-69 and 70-plus years, which contained approximately 150, 28 and 58 TCR-sequenced participants, respectively.

On the study overall, not on this receptor specifically: A significant rise in spike-specific TCR breadth and depth was observed after two AZD1222 doses relative to day 0 and relative to MenACWY recipients. Reportedly, close to half of the unique spike-specific TCRs recognized epitopes lying outside the regions that are mutated in the B.1.351 and B.1.1.7 variants. Conclusions about previously exposed vaccinees are limited, since just a handful of AZD1222 recipients were seropositive for SARS-CoV-2 at baseline. Participants were mostly white British and included more females than males, and it was suggested by the authors that clonal diversity may have been underestimated. CD4 TCRs associated with the vaccine covered the entire spike protein, and the dominant responses were in regions 160-218 and 743-854. In the small 56-69-year group, the increase in depth fell short of significance, most likely because of low power. Because no day 14 peak-response samples were available, repertoires were characterized only after the peak T cell response.

This receptor was obtained from an adult who received the AZD1222 COVID-19 vaccine. Here the chain combines TRBV6-6 and TRBJ1-2; the D gene cannot be named for sure. The sequencing here drew on peripheral blood, taken 28 days after the second AZD1222 dose. Read as DNA, the sequence is TGTGCCAGCAGTTACCAGGACGGTTACTATGGCTACACCTTC. It specifies CASSYQDGYYGYTF.